The 22 T cell receptor beta chains reported below all come from one sample, sequenced in a study of T cells after yellow fever vaccination. Each CDR3 protein gets one entry after TCRdb re-called the 5' RACE reads with MiXCR. The sample has 250,000 or so distinct CDR3 sequences, 6.9% seen once. Sequenced here: CD4+ T cells sorted from PBMCs, sampled 15 days after the yellow fever booster vaccination. The receptors here all came from a man aged 30 to 45 who received the YFV17D yellow fever vaccine.

This clonotype occurred a few times. J is TRBJ2-7 and V is TRBV27, with unresolved D. Trimming removed 5 bases at V and 2 bases at J, with 13 bases between. From germline, CDR1 is MNHEY and CDR2 SMNVEV (reference sequence). The CDR3 has 14 amino acids. The CDR3 sequence is CASSRRTSPYEQYF. CDR3 bases: TGTGCCAGCAGTCGACGGACCTCCCCCTACGAGCAGTACTTC.

The sample holds a few counts of this clonotype. The J gene is TRBJ2-7, the V gene TRBV5-1, with D unclear. The germline V and J ends were trimmed by 7 bases and 2 bases, with 25 bases remaining between them. CDR1 SGHRS and CDR2 YFSETQ come from the germline V gene. The CDR3 contains 17 residues. The CDR3 is CASLSDRDKFWAYEQYF. The CDR3 DNA follows: TGCGCCAGCCTCTCGGATAGGGATAAGTTTTGGGCCTACGAGCAGTACTTC. Full variable domain (outside the CDR3, taken from reference TRBV5-1 and TRBJ2-7): KAGVTQTPRYLIKTRGQQVTLSCSPISGHRSVSWYQQTPGQGLQFLFEYFSETQRNKGNFPGRFSGRQFSNSRSEMNVSTLELGDSALYLCASLSDRDKFWAYEQYFGPGTRLTVT.

This clonotype was detected a few times. The chain joins TRBV7-2 to TRBJ2-2; TRBD2 matches 10 bases. The V segment lost 6 bases and the J segment 6 bases; nucleotides outside the gene matches: 4. The germline CDR1 and CDR2 sequences are SGHTA and FQGNSA. The CDR3 is 14 amino acids. As DNA, the CDR3 is TGTGCCAGCAGTTTTGGACTAGCGGCCGGGGAGCTGTTTTTT. Translated: CASSFGLAAGELFF.

This clonotype was counted between two and nine times. This chain connects TRBV9 to TRBJ2-1, with 10 positions matching TRBD2. The germline V gene has CDR1 SGDLS and CDR2 YYNGEE. The CDR3 length is 16 residues. V lost 2 bases to trimming and J lost 6 bases; unmatched junction nucleotides: 8. CDR3 bases: TGTGCCAGCAGCGTTCCCCTAGCGGGAGTGCCCAATGAGCAGTTCTTC. Residues: CASSVPLAGVPNEQFF.

This clonotype was seen more than once but under ten times. The rearrangement links TRBV6-2 or TRBV6-3 to TRBJ2-6; TRBD1 is a possible D gene (8 bases). Trimming took off 6 bases at V and 1 base at J, with 19 bases between the two ends. The CDR3 is 18 residues long. CDR1 is MNHEY, CDR2 SVGEGT, per germline. The CDR3 is CASSVHRGRGSGANVLTF. Here the CDR3 DNA reads TGTGCCAGCAGCGTCCACAGGGGGAGGGGTTCTGGGGCCAACGTCCTGACTTTC.

This clonotype was counted at least ten times. The chain has TRBV7-2 and TRBJ2-3, with 11 bases matching TRBD2. This CDR3 spans 16 amino acids. The germline V gene has CDR1 SGHTA and CDR2 FQGNSA. V gave up 5 bases and J gave up 3 bases; unmatched junction bases: 7. In DNA, the CDR3 is TGTGCCAGCAGCGCACTAGCGGGAGTACGTACAGATACGCAGTATTTT. Translation: CASSALAGVRTDTQYF.

The CDR3 region has the DNA TGTGCCAGCAGTTTAGGGGGGGGCATCTATGGCTACACCTTC. Translation gives CASSLGGGIYGYTF. The chain is built from TRBV12-3 or TRBV12-4 and TRBJ1-2; D might be TRBD1 (6 bases). The V gene lost 1 base and the J gene lost 4 bases, with 10 bases spanning the gap. This CDR3 is built from 14 residues.

The chain carries TRBV12-3 or TRBV12-4 and TRBJ2-6; TRBD1 matches at 7 bases. This CDR3 has 15 amino acids. Trimming took 5 bases from V and 0 from J; bases not matched to a gene: 1. CDR3 in DNA: TGTGCCAGCAGTCGACAGGGCTCTGGGGCCAACGTCCTGACTTTC. Its translation: CASSRQGSGANVLTF.

This chain links TRBV30 with TRBJ2-7; D is uncertain. CDR1 is GTSNPN and CDR2 is SVGIG in the germline V gene (reference sequence). V was trimmed by 2 bases and J by 2 bases, leaving 7 bases between them. This CDR3 has 12 amino acids. CDR3 sequence reads: CAWSPVAYEQYF. Written as DNA, the CDR3 is TGTGCCTGGAGTCCAGTCGCCTACGAGCAGTACTTC. The full variable domain, with the rest looked up from reference TRBV30 and TRBJ2-7, is SQTIHQWPATLVQPVGSPLSLECTVEGTSNPNLYWYRQAAGRGLQLLFYSVGIGQISSEVPQNLSASRPQDRQFILSSKKLLLSDSGFYLCAWSPVAYEQYFGPGTRLTVT.

This clonotype was picked up a small number of times. The rearrangement links TRBV6-4 to TRBJ2-6, with D possibly TRBD1 on 5 matching bases. Trimming left V 3 bases short and J 0 bases short, with 9 bases between. Germline assignment: CDR1 MRHNA and CDR2 SNTAGT. The CDR3 is 16 residues long. This CDR3 is CASSEQGHSGANVLTF. The CDR3 nucleotides read TGTGCCAGCAGTGAGCAGGGCCACTCTGGGGCCAACGTCCTGACTTTC.

The chain combines TRBV14 with TRBJ1-1; D may be TRBD1 (6 bases). V was trimmed by 1 base and J by 13 bases, leaving 13 bases between them. Per germline, CDR1 SGHDN and CDR2 FVKESK. There are 12 residues in the CDR3. CDR3 region: CASSQVGTTNFF. CDR3 bases: TGTGCCAGCAGCCAAGTCGGGACAACCAATTTCTTT.

V usage is TRBV7-8 and J usage is TRBJ1-2; D is possibly TRBD1 (5 bases). V was cut by 5 bases and J by 8 bases, with 18 bases left in between. CDR3 length: 14 residues. Germline CDR1 SGHVS, CDR2 FQNEAQ. The CDR3 DNA sequence: TGTGCCAGCAGCACCGGACACCAAGGCTGGGGCTACACCTTC. Translation: CASSTGHQGWGYTF.

There are a few counts of this clonotype. This rearrangement joins TRBV30 to TRBJ2-1; TRBD2 matches 7 bases. CDR3 length equals 14 residues. Germline V CDR1 and CDR2: GTSNPN, SVGIG (reference sequence). Trimming took 0 bases from V and 6 from J; bases not matched to a gene: 5. The DNA of the CDR3 is TGTGCCTGGAGTGTTGGCGGGAGCCTCAATGAGCAGTTCTTC. Translated: CAWSVGGSLNEQFF.

There are many counts of this clonotype. CDR3 amino acids: CASSQDVMVEQFF. The DNA of the CDR3 is TGTGCCAGCAGCCAAGACGTCATGGTTGAGCAGTTCTTC. The chain has TRBV14 and TRBJ2-1; D unresolved. In germline, CDR1 is SGHDN, CDR2 FVKESK. V gave up 0 bases and J gave up 9 bases, with 9 bases separating them. The CDR3 has 13 amino acids.

This clonotype has a count of ten or more. The chain joins TRBV20-1 to TRBJ2-1; D unresolved. The CDR3 consists of 14 residues. Trimming left V 0 bases short and J 8 bases short, with 14 bases between. Germline CDR1 DFQATT, CDR2 SNEGSKA (reference sequence). As DNA, the CDR3 is TGCAGTGCTAGAGAAGGCTATTTTGGCGATGAGCAGTTCTTC. Its translation: CSAREGYFGDEQFF.

This clonotype was observed many times. This chain links TRBV6-2 or TRBV6-3 with TRBJ2-3, with D possibly being TRBD1 or TRBD2 (5 bases each). Germline V gene sequence: CDR1 MNHEY, CDR2 SVGEGT. Trimming stripped 4 bases from V and 1 base from J, with 15 bases between. The length of the CDR3 is 16 residues. The CDR3 DNA follows: TGTGCCAGCAGTTCCACGGGGCTGGACCGCACAGATACGCAGTATTTT. It encodes CASSSTGLDRTDTQYF.

The genes are TRBV20-1 and TRBJ2-1; 11 bases agree with TRBD1. Germline CDR1 DFQATT, CDR2 SNEGSKA (reference sequence). J gave up 4 bases and V 5 bases, and 13 bases lay outside the gene matches. This CDR3 contains 17 residues. DNA for the CDR3: TGCAGTGCTTTAACCGGGACAGGGGGAAAATTTTACAATGAGCAGTTCTTC. Amino acids: CSALTGTGGKFYNEQFF.

This clonotype was seen ten or more times. This rearrangement joins TRBV7-2 to TRBJ1-2; 7 bases fit TRBD1. Losses at the gene ends were 6 bases for V and 8 bases for J; bases not matched to a gene: 12. The CDR3 contains 14 residues. Germline lookup yields CDR1 SGHTA and CDR2 FQGNSA. The DNA for the CDR3 is TGTGCCAGCAGTAACGACAGGGCGGTAGGAGGCTACACCTTC. This encodes CASSNDRAVGGYTF. The full variable domain, completed using reference TRBV7-2 and TRBJ1-2, is GAGVSQSPSNKVTEKGKDVELRCDPISGHTALYWYRQSLGQGLEFLIYFQGNSAPDKSGLPSDRFSAERTGGSVSTLTIQRTQQEDSAVYLCASSNDRAVGGYTFGSGTRLTVV.

V and J are TRBV7-6 and TRBJ2-7; maybe TRBD1 (5 bases). The CDR3 consists of 14 residues. Deletions cut 5 bases from V and 4 bases from J, with 15 bases between. Germline lookup yields CDR1 SGHVS and CDR2 FNYEAQ. The CDR3 sequence: CASSPSWGQYEQYF. The CDR3 nucleotides are TGTGCCAGCAGCCCCAGCTGGGGCCAGTACGAGCAGTACTTC. The whole variable domain, remainder taken from reference TRBV7-6 and TRBJ2-7, is GAGVSQSPRYKVTKRGQDVALRCDPISGHVSLYWYRQALGQGPEFLTYFNYEAQQDKSGLPNDRFSAERPEGSISTLTIQRTEQRDSAMYRCASSPSWGQYEQYFGPGTRLTVT.

The chain links TRBV20-1 to TRBJ2-1; 7 nucleotides align to TRBD2. The CDR3 spans 14 residues. Germline loops: CDR1 DFQATT, CDR2 SNEGSKA (reference sequence). The ends lost 1 base at V and 4 bases at J; junction bases unmatched: 4. The CDR3 bases are TGCAGTGCTAGAGGCGGGAGAGCATACAATGAGCAGTTCTTC. Its translation: CSARGGRAYNEQFF.

This clonotype was counted many times. The V call is TRBV7-2, the J call TRBJ2-5, with D possibly matching TRBD1 (5 bases). Trimming cost V 4 bases and J 5 bases, with 8 bases left between them. CDR3 length equals 12 residues. Germline V gene lookup returns CDR1 SGHTA and CDR2 FQGNSA. The CDR3, as DNA: TGTGCCAGCAGCTGGGGCCCCGAGACCCAGTACTTC. Amino acids: CASSWGPETQYF.

The chain has TRBV20-1 and TRBJ2-1; TRBD2 matches 7 bases. Germline CDR1 and CDR2: DFQATT and SNEGSKA (reference sequence). CDR3 length: 15 residues. V shed 2 bases and J 7 bases; nucleotides not matched to a gene: 11. The CDR3 reads CSARKIAGEMNEQFF. The CDR3 nucleotides read TGCAGTGCTAGAAAGATCGCGGGAGAAATGAATGAGCAGTTCTTC.